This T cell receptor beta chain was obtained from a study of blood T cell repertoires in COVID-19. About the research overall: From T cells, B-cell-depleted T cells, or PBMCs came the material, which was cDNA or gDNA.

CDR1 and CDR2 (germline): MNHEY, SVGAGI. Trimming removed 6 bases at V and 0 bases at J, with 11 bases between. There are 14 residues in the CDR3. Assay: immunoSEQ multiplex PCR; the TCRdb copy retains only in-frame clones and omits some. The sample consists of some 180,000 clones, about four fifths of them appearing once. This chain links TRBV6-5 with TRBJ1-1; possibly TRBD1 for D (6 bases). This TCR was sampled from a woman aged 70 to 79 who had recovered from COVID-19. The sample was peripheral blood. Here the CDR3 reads CASRTGTMNTEAFF. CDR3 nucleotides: TGTGCCAGCAGGACCGGGACAATGAACACTGAAGCTTTCTTT.